Shown below are 5 T cell receptor beta chains from a single sample sequenced in a study of beta chain features in type 1 diabetes. Every isolated RNA sample was fully reverse transcribed, so sequencing captured expressed TCRB transcripts. TCRdb keeps only in-frame clones here, not all; method: immunoSEQ multiplex PCR. The sample carries around 450,000 clones, roughly 10% recorded once. Sequenced sample: naive CD4+ T cells from blood. The receptors derive from a woman aged 18-30 years in good health.

This clone has only a few counts. The chain is built from TRBV7-2 and TRBJ1-6; D may be TRBD1 (5 bases). Germline CDR1 is SGHTA and CDR2 is FQGNSA. V was cut by 5 bases and J by 3 bases, with 14 bases left in between. The length of the CDR3 is 16 residues. CDR3 sequence reads: CASSPRQGLYNSPLHF. The CDR3 nucleotides are TGTGCCAGCAGCCCTCGCCAGGGCCTCTATAATTCACCCCTCCACTTT.

This chain connects TRBV10-3 to TRBJ2-1; 11 bases agree with TRBD2. Trimming took 6 bases from V and 0 from J; bases not matched to a gene: 4. This CDR3 comprises 16 residues. Germline CDR1 and CDR2: ENHRY and SYGVKD. CDR3 coding DNA: TGTGCCATCAGGACTAGCGGGAAAAGCTCCTACAATGAGCAGTTCTTC. Its translation: CAIRTSGKSSYNEQFF.

This clone was observed a few times. This chain links TRBV7-9 with TRBJ2-7; possible D gene TRBD1, 7 bases. Looked up from germline, CDR1 is SEHNR and CDR2 is FQNEAQ (reference sequence). The CDR3 length is 13 residues. Trimming cost V 5 bases and J 7 bases, with 15 bases left between them. The CDR3 bases are TGTGCCAGCAGCCCCAGGGGGGCGCAGGAGCAGTACTTC. Translation gives CASSPRGAQEQYF.

The V call is TRBV29-1, the J call TRBJ1-2; possibly TRBD1 for D (6 bases). V dropped 6 bases and J dropped 8 bases, with 25 bases sitting between them. From germline, CDR1 is SQVTM and CDR2 ANQGSEA. The CDR3 consists of 15 residues. The CDR3 DNA reads as TGCAGCGTCGCCCAGGGGACTTCACCCGATGTAGGCTACACCTTC. Translating it yields CSVAQGTSPDVGYTF.

This clone was picked up a small number of times. The V and J genes are TRBV7-9 and TRBJ2-1, with a weak D call TRBD1 (6 bases). Per the germline V gene, CDR1 is SEHNR and CDR2 is FQNEAQ (reference sequence). Trimming pared 5 bases from V and 7 bases from J, leaving 12 bases between. The CDR3 spans 13 residues. As DNA, the CDR3 is TGTGCCAGCAGCCGAGCGCAGGGGAATGAGCAGTTCTTC. It specifies CASSRAQGNEQFF.